The next 23 T cell receptor beta chains were all read from a single sample in a study of blood T cells in healthy people across ages. Using a J-beta primer mix together with a sample-barcoded 5' primer, a second PCR was run for roughly 6 to 11 cycles. TCRdb passed the 5' RACE reads through MiXCR, listing each CDR3 protein once. Of 1.5 million to 2 million distinct CDR3 sequences in the sample, around 35% are singletons; the top ten hold around 10%. The sequenced sample was blood. All receptors derive from a woman aged 25 to 39 in good health.

The chain is built from TRBV5-5 and TRBJ2-1, with 12 bases that match TRBD2. The ends lost 2 bases at V and 3 bases at J; junction bases unmatched: 6. The V gene's germline CDR1 is SGHKS and CDR2 YYEKEE (reference sequence). The CDR3 extends over 17 amino acids. The CDR3 loop is CASSFRLAGELYNEQFF. In nucleotides, the CDR3 is TGTGCCAGCAGCTTCCGACTAGCGGGAGAGCTCTACAATGAGCAGTTCTTC.

The J gene is TRBJ2-3, the V gene TRBV20-1; 8 bases match TRBD1. Germline V gene lookup returns CDR1 DFQATT and CDR2 SNEGSKA (reference sequence). The V segment lost 5 bases and the J segment 0 bases; nucleotides outside the gene matches: 10. The CDR3 is made up of 16 amino acids. Here the CDR3 DNA reads TGCAGTGCTCTGGACCTCAGGGGGCTTAGCACAGATACGCAGTATTTT. Translated: CSALDLRGLSTDTQYF.

This clonotype appeared a single time. The gene calls are TRBV4-3 and TRBJ1-2, with D tentatively TRBD1 (6 bases). CDR3 length: 17 amino acids. In germline, CDR1 is LGHNA, CDR2 YSLEER. Trimming removed 0 bases at V and 6 bases at J, with 20 bases between. Here the CDR3 reads CASSQESYTGTNDGYTF. CDR3 bases: TGCGCCAGCAGCCAAGAGAGTTATACAGGGACCAACGATGGCTACACCTTC.

This clonotype was found a few times. The rearrangement joins TRBV30 to TRBJ1-6; D is possibly TRBD1 (5 bases). CDR3 size: 15 residues. V gave up 1 base and J gave up 2 bases, with 9 bases separating them. Germline CDR1 is GTSNPN and CDR2 is SVGIG (reference sequence). CDR3 nucleotides: TGTGCCTGGAGTGGTCGGGGGACCTATAATTCACCCCTCCACTTT. Its translation is CAWSGRGTYNSPLHF.

The genes are TRBV13 and TRBJ2-1; the D is unclear. The length of the CDR3 is 15 residues. Trimming took off 5 bases at V and 3 bases at J, with 14 bases between the two ends. The germline CDR1 and CDR2 sequences are PRHDT and FYEKMQ (reference sequence). Here the CDR3 reads CASSNKGIGYNEQFF. CDR3 DNA sequence: TGTGCCAGCAGCAACAAGGGAATTGGCTACAATGAGCAGTTCTTC.

The J gene is TRBJ2-7, the V gene TRBV4-1; 9 positions match TRBD1. The germline V gene has CDR1 MGHRA and CDR2 YSYEKL. V trimming: 6 bases; J trimming: 4 bases; junction bases outside the gene matches: 10. CDR3 length: 15 residues. The CDR3 DNA reads TGCGCCAGCAGTTCCTCCGGGACAGGGAAGTACGAGCAGTACTTC. Translating it yields CASSSSGTGKYEQYF.

The sample holds one count of this clonotype. V and J are TRBV27 and TRBJ2-1; D is possibly TRBD1 (5 bases). Trimming removed 6 bases at V and 11 bases at J, with 20 bases between. The CDR3 is 14 amino acids. From germline, CDR1 is MNHEY and CDR2 SMNVEV (reference sequence). CDR3 in DNA: TGTGCCAGCAGGCCAGGCTGGGGCCCGAATAAGCAGTTCTTC. It yields the protein CASRPGWGPNKQFF.

The table lists this clonotype with a few counts. This rearrangement joins TRBV12-3 or TRBV12-4 to TRBJ1-2, with 7 bases matching TRBD1. The CDR3 sequence is 13 residues long. Germline trimming cut 6 bases from V and 8 bases from J; bases unmatched to any gene: 9. The chain's CDR3 is CASSSEGAGGYTF. In DNA form, the CDR3 reads TGTGCCAGCAGCTCCGAGGGGGCTGGAGGCTACACCTTC.

V gene TRBV3-1 combines with J gene TRBJ2-5; 7 bases fit TRBD1. CDR1 LGHDT and CDR2 YNNKEL come from the germline V gene (reference sequence). V shed 1 base and J 5 bases; nucleotides not matched to a gene: 4. The CDR3 loop spans 14 amino acids. The CDR3 region is CASSQVLGGETQYF. CDR3 nucleotides: TGTGCCAGCAGCCAAGTTCTAGGGGGCGAGACCCAGTACTTC.

This clonotype occurred a few times. The rearrangement joins TRBV11-1 to TRBJ2-1, with TRBD2 matching over 8 bases. CDR3 size: 15 residues. Germline assignment: CDR1 SGHAT and CDR2 FQDESV (reference sequence). J was trimmed by 7 bases and V by 1 base; bases with no gene match: 6. CDR3 bases: TGTGCCAGCAGCTTAGATGGTAGCGGGAATAATGAGCAGTTCTTC. Translating it yields CASSLDGSGNNEQFF.

The V and J genes are TRBV9 and TRBJ2-1, with 9 bases lining up with TRBD2. Losses at the gene ends were 0 bases for V and 8 bases for J; bases not matched to a gene: 9. The CDR3 is 16 residues long. The germline gives CDR1 SGDLS, CDR2 YYNGEE. This CDR3 is CASSVAPGTSCYEQFF. CDR3 bases: TGTGCCAGCAGCGTAGCTCCGGGGACTAGCTGCTATGAGCAGTTCTTC.

This rearrangement joins TRBV28 to TRBJ1-2; D remains ambiguous. V was trimmed by 3 bases and J by 6 bases, leaving 8 bases between them. Germline-derived CDR1 and CDR2 are MDHEN and SYDVKM. CDR3 length: 12 amino acids. Here the CDR3 reads CASSFPNNGYTF. The DNA for the CDR3 is TGTGCCAGCAGTTTTCCCAACAATGGCTACACCTTC.

As regards this clonotype: Since a much larger clone is just one base distant, this may be a read error. The V gene is TRBV29-1, the J gene TRBJ2-3; D may match TRBD1 or TRBD2 (7 bases each). In germline, CDR1 is SQVTM, CDR2 ANQGSEA. Trimming shortened V by 7 bases and J by 8 bases, and 19 bases separated the two germline ends. The CDR3 covers 13 residues. Here the CDR3 reads CSALNIRGGTQYF. CDR3 in DNA: TGCAGCGCCCTAAATATCAGGGGGGGTACGCAGTATTTT.

The chain recombines TRBV20-1 with TRBJ2-5; D is perhaps TRBD2 (6 bases). Germline V gene sequence: CDR1 DFQATT, CDR2 SNEGSKA (reference sequence). Between the trimmed V and J ends, which lost 0 bases and 4 bases, there was a span of 15 bases. There are 15 residues in the CDR3. CDR3 residues: CSARDSGVLGETQYF. The CDR3 coding sequence is TGCAGTGCTAGAGATTCGGGAGTTTTGGGAGAGACCCAGTACTTC.

The chain couples TRBV7-9 to TRBJ1-1; D is uncertain. The CDR3 consists of 16 residues. CDR1 and CDR2 (germline): SEHNR, FQNEAQ (reference sequence). V lost 1 base and J 1 base, leaving 13 bases between the germline ends. The CDR3 region is CASSLDPFPENTEAFF. CDR3 sequence (DNA): TGTGCCAGCAGCTTAGATCCCTTCCCAGAGAACACTGAAGCTTTCTTT.

There are a few counts of this clonotype. The CDR3 DNA follows: TGTGCCAGCTCACAGCCACAGCAAGAGACCCAGTACTTC. This gives the protein CASSQPQQETQYF. V and J are TRBV18 and TRBJ2-5; D not certain. V lost 4 bases and J 2 bases, leaving 8 bases between the germline ends. Germline CDR1 and CDR2: KGHSH and LQKENI. The CDR3 totals 13 residues.

The J gene is TRBJ1-2, the V gene TRBV27, with 7 bases matching TRBD1. From germline, CDR1 is MNHEY and CDR2 SMNVEV (reference sequence). This CDR3 has 14 amino acids. The V segment lost 6 bases and the J segment 4 bases; nucleotides outside the gene matches: 8. The CDR3 spells CASRDRAGGYGYTF. The CDR3 DNA follows: TGTGCCAGCAGAGACAGGGCCGGAGGCTATGGCTACACCTTC.

The gene calls are TRBV29-1 and TRBJ2-1, with D unresolved. The J call could be wrong; TRBJ2-7 is a better fit for the DNA end. Germline values: CDR1 SQVTM, CDR2 ANQGSEA. The CDR3 sequence is 15 residues long. The CDR3 sequence: CSSRVNFGIGNEQYF. Written as DNA, the CDR3 is TGCAGCTCCCGGGTCAATTTTGGGATAGGGAATGAGCAGTACTTC.

The chain joins TRBV20-1 to TRBJ2-7; TRBD2 might be the D (6 bases). Germline values: CDR1 DFQATT, CDR2 SNEGSKA (reference sequence). Trimming pared 3 bases from V and 4 bases from J, leaving 10 bases between. This CDR3 comprises 12 residues. Here the CDR3 DNA reads TGCAGTGCTAGTAGAGGGAGGTACGAGCAGTACTTC. Its protein is CSASRGRYEQYF.

V gene TRBV7-3 combines with J gene TRBJ2-1, with 11 positions matching TRBD2. CDR1 is SGHTA, CDR2 FQGTGA, per germline. CDR3 length equals 16 residues. The J segment lost 8 bases and the V segment lost 7 bases, leaving 13 bases of the junction unmatched. As DNA, the CDR3 is TGTGCCAGCAACTCCGTAGCGGGAGGGGCTAGGGATGAGCAGTTCTTC. Its protein product is CASNSVAGGARDEQFF.

This clonotype was found many times. V is TRBV29-1 and J is TRBJ2-5; D perhaps matches TRBD2 (6 bases). Trimming left V 3 bases short and J 0 bases short, with 11 bases between. The CDR3 length is 14 residues. Per germline, CDR1 SQVTM and CDR2 ANQGSEA. The CDR3 reads CSVEGGVNQETQYF. In DNA, the CDR3 is TGCAGCGTTGAGGGCGGGGTGAACCAAGAGACCCAGTACTTC.

This rearrangement joins TRBV5-1 to TRBJ2-2, with TRBD1 as a possible D gene (6 bases). In germline, CDR1 is SGHRS, CDR2 YFSETQ. The CDR3 loop spans 15 amino acids. Trimming took 2 bases from V and 7 from J, leaving 15 bases between them. The CDR3 DNA follows: TGCGCCAGCAGCTTATACAGGGTTCAAAGCGGGGAGCTGTTTTTT. The encoded protein is CASSLYRVQSGELFF. Together with reference TRBV5-1 and TRBJ2-2, the CDR3 gives the full variable domain: KAGVTQTPRYLIKTRGQQVTLSCSPISGHRSVSWYQQTPGQGLQFLFEYFSETQRNKGNFPGRFSGRQFSNSRSEMNVSTLELGDSALYLCASSLYRVQSGELFFGEGSRLTVL.

The chain uses TRBV7-2 and TRBJ2-7; TRBD2 matches 7 bases. The CDR3 extends over 15 amino acids. Trimming at V came to 5 bases and at J to 4 bases, leaving 11 bases not matched to a gene. Germline CDR1 is SGHTA and CDR2 is FQGNSA. CDR3 DNA sequence: TGTGCCAGCAGCCAGAGGGAGGGTCGAGGGTACGAGCAGTACTTC. Translation gives CASSQREGRGYEQYF. The whole variable domain, remainder taken from reference TRBV7-2 and TRBJ2-7, is GAGVSQSPSNKVTEKGKDVELRCDPISGHTALYWYRQSLGQGLEFLIYFQGNSAPDKSGLPSDRFSAERTGGSVSTLTIQRTQQEDSAVYLCASSQREGRGYEQYFGPGTRLTVT.